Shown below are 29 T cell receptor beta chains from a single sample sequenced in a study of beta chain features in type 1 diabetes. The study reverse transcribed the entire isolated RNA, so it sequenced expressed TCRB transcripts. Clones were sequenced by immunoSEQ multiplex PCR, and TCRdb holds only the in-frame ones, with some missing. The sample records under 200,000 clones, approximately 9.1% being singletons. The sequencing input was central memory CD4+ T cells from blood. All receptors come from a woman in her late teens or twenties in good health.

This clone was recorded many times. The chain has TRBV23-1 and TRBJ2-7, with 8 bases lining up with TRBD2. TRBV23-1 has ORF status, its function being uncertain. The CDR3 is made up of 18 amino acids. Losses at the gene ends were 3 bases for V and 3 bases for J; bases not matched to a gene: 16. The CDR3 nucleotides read TGCGCCAGCAGTCATATATGCGGGGGGCGAAGGTATAGCTACGAGCAGTACTTC. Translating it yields CASSHICGGRRYSYEQYF.

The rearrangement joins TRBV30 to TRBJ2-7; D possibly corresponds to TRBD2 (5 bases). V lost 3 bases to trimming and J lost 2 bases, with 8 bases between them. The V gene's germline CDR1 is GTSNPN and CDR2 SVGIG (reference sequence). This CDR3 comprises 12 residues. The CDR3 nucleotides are TGTGCCTGGAGGCTAGCTCCCTACGAGCAGTACTTC. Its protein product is CAWRLAPYEQYF.

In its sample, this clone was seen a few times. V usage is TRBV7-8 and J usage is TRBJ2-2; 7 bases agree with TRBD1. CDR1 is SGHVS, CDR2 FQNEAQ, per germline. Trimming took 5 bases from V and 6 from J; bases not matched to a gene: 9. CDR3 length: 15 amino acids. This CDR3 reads CASSPRQGSAGELFF. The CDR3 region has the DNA TGTGCCAGCAGCCCGCGACAGGGAAGCGCCGGGGAGCTGTTTTTT. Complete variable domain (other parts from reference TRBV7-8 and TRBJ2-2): GAGVSQSPRYKVAKRGQDVALRCDPISGHVSLFWYQQALGQGPEFLTYFQNEAQLDKSGLPSDRFFAERPEGSVSTLKIQRTQQEDSAVYLCASSPRQGSAGELFFGEGSRLTVL.

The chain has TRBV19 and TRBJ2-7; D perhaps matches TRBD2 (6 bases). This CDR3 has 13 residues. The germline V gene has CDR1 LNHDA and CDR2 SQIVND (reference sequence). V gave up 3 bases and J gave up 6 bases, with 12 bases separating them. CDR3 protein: CASSIMRDSEQYF. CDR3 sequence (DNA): TGTGCCAGTAGTATCATGCGGGATAGCGAGCAGTACTTC.

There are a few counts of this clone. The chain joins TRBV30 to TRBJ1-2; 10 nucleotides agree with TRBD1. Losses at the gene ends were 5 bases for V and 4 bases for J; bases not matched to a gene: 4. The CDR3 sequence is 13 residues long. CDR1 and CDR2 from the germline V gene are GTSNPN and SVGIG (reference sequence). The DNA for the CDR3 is TGTGCCTGGGGGACAGGGGACCTCTATGGCTACACCTTC. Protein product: CAWGTGDLYGYTF.

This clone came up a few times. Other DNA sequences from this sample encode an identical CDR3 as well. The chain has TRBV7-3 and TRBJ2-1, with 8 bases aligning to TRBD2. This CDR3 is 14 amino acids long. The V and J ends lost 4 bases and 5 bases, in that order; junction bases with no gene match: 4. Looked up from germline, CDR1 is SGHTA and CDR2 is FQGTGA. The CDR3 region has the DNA TGTGCCAGCAGCTCGGGGGGGCGGAACAATGAGCAGTTCTTC. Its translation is CASSSGGRNNEQFF.

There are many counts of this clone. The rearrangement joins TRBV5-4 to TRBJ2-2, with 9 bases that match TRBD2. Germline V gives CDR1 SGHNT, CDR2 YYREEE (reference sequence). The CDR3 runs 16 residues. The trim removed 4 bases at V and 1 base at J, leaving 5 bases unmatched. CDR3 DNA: TGTGCCAGCAGCCCGACTAGCGGATTGAACACCGGGGAGCTGTTTTTT. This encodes CASSPTSGLNTGELFF.

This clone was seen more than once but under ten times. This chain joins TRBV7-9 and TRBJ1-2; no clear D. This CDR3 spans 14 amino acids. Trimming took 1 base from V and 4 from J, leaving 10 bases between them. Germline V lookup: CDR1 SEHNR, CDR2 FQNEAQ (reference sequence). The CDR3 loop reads CASSLDANSYGYTF. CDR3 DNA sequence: TGTGCCAGCAGCTTAGACGCCAACTCCTATGGCTACACCTTC.

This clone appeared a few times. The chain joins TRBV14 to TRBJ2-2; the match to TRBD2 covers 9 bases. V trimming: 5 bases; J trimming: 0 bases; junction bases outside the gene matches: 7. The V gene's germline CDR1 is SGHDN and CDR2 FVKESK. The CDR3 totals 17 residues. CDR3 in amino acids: CASSRLAGGTNTGELFF. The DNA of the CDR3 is TGTGCCAGCAGCAGACTGGCGGGAGGGACGAACACCGGGGAGCTGTTTTTT.

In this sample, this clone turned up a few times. The CDR3 coding sequence is TGTGCCAGCAGCGTAGGTCGAGCCGTAACCGGGGAGCTGTTTTTT. It yields the protein CASSVGRAVTGELFF. This sequence joins TRBV9 and TRBJ2-2; D is uncertain. Germline V gives CDR1 SGDLS, CDR2 YYNGEE. V lost 0 bases and J lost 5, with 11 bases in between. The CDR3 has 15 residues. The whole variable domain, remainder taken from reference TRBV9 and TRBJ2-2, is DSGVTQTPKHLITATGQRVTLRCSPRSGDLSVYWYQQSLDQGLQFLIQYYNGEERAKGNILERFSAQQFPDLHSELNLSSLELGDSALYFCASSVGRAVTGELFFGEGSRLTVL.

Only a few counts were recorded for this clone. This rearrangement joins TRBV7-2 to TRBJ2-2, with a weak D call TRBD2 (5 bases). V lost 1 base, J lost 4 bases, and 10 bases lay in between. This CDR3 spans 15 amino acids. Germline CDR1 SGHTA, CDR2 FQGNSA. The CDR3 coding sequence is TGTGCCAGCAGCTTAGTTGACTACCCCACCGGGGAGCTGTTTTTT. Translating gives CASSLVDYPTGELFF.

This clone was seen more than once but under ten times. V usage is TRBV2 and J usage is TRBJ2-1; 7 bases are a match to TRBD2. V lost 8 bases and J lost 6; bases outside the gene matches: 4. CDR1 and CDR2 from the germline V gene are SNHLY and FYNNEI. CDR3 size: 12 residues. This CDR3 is CASSGTTNEQFF. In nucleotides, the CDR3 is TGTGCCAGCTCGGGGACTACCAATGAGCAGTTCTTC.

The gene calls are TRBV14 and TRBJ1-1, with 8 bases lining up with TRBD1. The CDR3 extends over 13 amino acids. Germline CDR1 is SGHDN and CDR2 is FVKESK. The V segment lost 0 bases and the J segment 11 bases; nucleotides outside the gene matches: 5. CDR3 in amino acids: CASSQERTGRAFF. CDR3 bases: TGTGCCAGCAGCCAAGAGAGGACAGGGAGGGCTTTCTTT.

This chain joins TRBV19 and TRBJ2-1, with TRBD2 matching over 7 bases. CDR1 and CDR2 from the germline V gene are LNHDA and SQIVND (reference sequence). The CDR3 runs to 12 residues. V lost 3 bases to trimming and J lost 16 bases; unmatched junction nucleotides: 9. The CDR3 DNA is TGTGCCAGTAGTATTATTGGCGGGAGCGCATTCTTC. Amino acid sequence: CASSIIGGSAFF.

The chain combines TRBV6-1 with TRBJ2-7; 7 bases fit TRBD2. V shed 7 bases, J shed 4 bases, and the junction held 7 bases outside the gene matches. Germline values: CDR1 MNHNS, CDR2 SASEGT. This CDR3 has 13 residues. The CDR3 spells CASKPGLRYEQYF. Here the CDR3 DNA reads TGTGCCAGCAAACCGGGACTAAGATACGAGCAGTACTTC.

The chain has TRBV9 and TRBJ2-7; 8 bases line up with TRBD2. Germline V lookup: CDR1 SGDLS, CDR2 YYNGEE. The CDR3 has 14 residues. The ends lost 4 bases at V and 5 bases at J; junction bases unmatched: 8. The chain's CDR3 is CASSPGGPWDEQYF. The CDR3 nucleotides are TGTGCCAGCAGCCCGGGAGGGCCGTGGGACGAGCAGTACTTC. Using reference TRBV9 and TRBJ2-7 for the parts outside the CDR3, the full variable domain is DSGVTQTPKHLITATGQRVTLRCSPRSGDLSVYWYQQSLDQGLQFLIQYYNGEERAKGNILERFSAQQFPDLHSELNLSSLELGDSALYFCASSPGGPWDEQYFGPGTRLTVT.

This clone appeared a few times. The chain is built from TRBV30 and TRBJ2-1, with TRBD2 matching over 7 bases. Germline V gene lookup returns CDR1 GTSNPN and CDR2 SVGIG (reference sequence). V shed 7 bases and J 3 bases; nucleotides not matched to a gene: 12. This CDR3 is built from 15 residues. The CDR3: CASDPASGNYNEQFF. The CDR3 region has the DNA TGTGCCTCCGACCCCGCAAGCGGGAACTACAATGAGCAGTTCTTC.

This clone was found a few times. CDR3 amino acids: CASSASGHREDTQYF. As DNA, the CDR3 is TGTGCCAGCAGCGCTAGTGGCCACCGGGAAGATACGCAGTATTTT. The chain combines TRBV11-2 with TRBJ2-3; maybe TRBD2 (5 bases). The CDR3 is 15 amino acids. V gave up 5 bases and J gave up 5 bases, with 17 bases separating them. The germline V gene has CDR1 SGHAT and CDR2 FQNNGV.

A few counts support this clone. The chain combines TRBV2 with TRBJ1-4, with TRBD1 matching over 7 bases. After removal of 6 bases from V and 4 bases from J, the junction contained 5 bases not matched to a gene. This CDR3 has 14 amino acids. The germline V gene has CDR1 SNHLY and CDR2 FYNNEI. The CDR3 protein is CASRSTGINEKLFF. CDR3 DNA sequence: TGTGCCAGCAGGTCGACAGGGATTAATGAAAAACTGTTTTTT.

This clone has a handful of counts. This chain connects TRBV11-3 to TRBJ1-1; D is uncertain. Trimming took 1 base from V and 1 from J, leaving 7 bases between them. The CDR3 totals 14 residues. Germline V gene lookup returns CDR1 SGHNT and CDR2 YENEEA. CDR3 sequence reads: CASSLVRQNTEAFF. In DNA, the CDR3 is TGTGCCAGCAGCTTAGTAAGACAGAACACTGAAGCTTTCTTT.

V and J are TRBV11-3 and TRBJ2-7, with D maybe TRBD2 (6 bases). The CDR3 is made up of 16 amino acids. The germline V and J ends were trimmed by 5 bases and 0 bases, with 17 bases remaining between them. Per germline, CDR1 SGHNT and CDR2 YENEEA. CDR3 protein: CASSPQRGRLSYEQYF. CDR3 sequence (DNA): TGTGCCAGCAGCCCACAACGGGGGAGACTCTCCTACGAGCAGTACTTC.

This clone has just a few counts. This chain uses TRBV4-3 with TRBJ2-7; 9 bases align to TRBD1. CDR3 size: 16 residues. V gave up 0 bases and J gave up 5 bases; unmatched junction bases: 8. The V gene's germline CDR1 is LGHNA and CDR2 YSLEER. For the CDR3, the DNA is TGCGCCAGCAGCCAAGATCCGAGACAGGGGGTGGACGAGCAGTACTTC. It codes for CASSQDPRQGVDEQYF.

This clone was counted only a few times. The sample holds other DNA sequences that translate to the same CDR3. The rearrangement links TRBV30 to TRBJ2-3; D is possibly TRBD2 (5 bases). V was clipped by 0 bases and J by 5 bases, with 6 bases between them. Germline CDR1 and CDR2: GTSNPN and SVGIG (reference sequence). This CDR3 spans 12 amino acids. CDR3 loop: CAWSVGGDTQYF. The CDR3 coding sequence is TGTGCCTGGAGTGTTGGAGGAGATACGCAGTATTTT.

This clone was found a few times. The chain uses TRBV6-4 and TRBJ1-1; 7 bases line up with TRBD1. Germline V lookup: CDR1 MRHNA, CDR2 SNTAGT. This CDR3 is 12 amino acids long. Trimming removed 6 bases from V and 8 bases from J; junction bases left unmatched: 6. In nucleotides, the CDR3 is TGTGCCAGCAGATTAACGGACAGGGAAGCTTTCTTT. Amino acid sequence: CASRLTDREAFF.

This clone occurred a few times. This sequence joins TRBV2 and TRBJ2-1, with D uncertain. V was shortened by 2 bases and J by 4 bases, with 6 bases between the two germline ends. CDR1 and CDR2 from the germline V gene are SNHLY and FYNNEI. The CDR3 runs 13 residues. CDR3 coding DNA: TGTGCCAGCAGTGAAACTGCGTACAATGAGCAGTTCTTC. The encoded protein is CASSETAYNEQFF.

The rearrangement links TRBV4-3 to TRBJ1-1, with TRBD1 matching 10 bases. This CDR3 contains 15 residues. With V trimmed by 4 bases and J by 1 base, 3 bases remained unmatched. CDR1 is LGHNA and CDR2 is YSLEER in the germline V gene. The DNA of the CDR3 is TGCGCCAGCAGCCCGGGACAGGGGACGAACACTGAAGCTTTCTTT. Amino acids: CASSPGQGTNTEAFF.

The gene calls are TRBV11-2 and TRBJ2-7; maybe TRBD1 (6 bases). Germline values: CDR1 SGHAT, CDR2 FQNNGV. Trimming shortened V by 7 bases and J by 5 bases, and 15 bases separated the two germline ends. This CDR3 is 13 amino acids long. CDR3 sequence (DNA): TGTGCCAGCATCGACAGGAGTTCCCACGAGCAGTACTTC. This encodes CASIDRSSHEQYF.

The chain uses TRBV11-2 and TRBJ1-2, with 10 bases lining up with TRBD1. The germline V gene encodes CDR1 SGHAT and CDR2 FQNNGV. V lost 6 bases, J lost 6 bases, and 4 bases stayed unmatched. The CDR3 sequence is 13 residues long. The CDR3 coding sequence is TGTGCCAGCAGTCGGGACAGGGGACATGGCTACACCTTC. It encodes CASSRDRGHGYTF. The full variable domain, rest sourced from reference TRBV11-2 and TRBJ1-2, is EAGVAQSPRYKIIEKRQSVAFWCNPISGHATLYWYQQILGQGPKLLIQFQNNGVVDDSQLPKDRFSAERLKGVDSTLKIQPAKLEDSAVYLCASSRDRGHGYTFGSGTRLTVV.

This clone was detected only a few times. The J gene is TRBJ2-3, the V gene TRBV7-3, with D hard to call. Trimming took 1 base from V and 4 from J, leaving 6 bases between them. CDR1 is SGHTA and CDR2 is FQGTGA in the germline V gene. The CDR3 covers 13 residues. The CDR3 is CASSLNSADTQYF. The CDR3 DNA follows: TGTGCCAGCAGCTTAAATTCGGCAGATACGCAGTATTTT.